The 18 T cell receptor beta chains below all came from one sample that was sequenced in a study of response to subunit inactivated influenza vaccine. One entry per CDR3 protein results from TCRdb running MiXCR on the RT-PCR reads. The sample has roughly 760,000 distinct CDR3 sequences, 20% to 25% seen once. The sample consisted of PBMCs from blood, taken 5 to 6 days after vaccination. The receptors originated from a man aged 50 or older who received an inactivated influenza vaccine.

The gene calls are TRBV12-3 or TRBV12-4 and TRBJ1-5, with D maybe TRBD1 (6 bases). The CDR3 loop spans 16 amino acids. Trimming stripped 5 bases from V and 2 bases from J, with 16 bases between. The CDR3 region has the DNA TGTGCCAGCAGTGGTACTAGGGGGATTGGCAATCAGCCCCAGCATTTT. This sequence encodes CASSGTRGIGNQPQHF.

This chain uses TRBV20-1 with TRBJ2-5, with 8 bases identical to TRBD2. Germline CDR1 reads DFQATT; CDR2 reads SNEGSKA (reference sequence). The CDR3 extends over 15 amino acids. After removal of 0 bases from V and 5 bases from J, the junction contained 8 bases not matched to a gene. The CDR3 is CSARDGTRSGETQYF. CDR3 DNA: TGCAGTGCTAGAGATGGGACTAGATCGGGGGAGACCCAGTACTTC.

The chain joins TRBV4-1 to TRBJ2-7; no clear D. The CDR3 is made up of 14 amino acids. CDR1 and CDR2 (germline): MGHRA, YSYEKL. The germline V and J ends were trimmed by 5 bases and 6 bases, with 17 bases remaining between them. The CDR3 DNA follows: TGCGCCAGCAGCTTAGGGATCTCCAGAACCGAGCAGTACTTC. Translation gives CASSLGISRTEQYF.

This clonotype came up a few times. This chain's CDR3 is CSSSKGLGAYEQYF. The DNA for the CDR3 is TGCAGTTCATCAAAGGGGTTGGGGGCCTACGAGCAGTACTTC. The chain joins TRBV20-1 to TRBJ2-7; either TRBD1 or TRBD2 may supply D (5 bases each). V lost 8 bases and J 2 bases, leaving 19 bases between the germline ends. The CDR3 consists of 14 residues. Germline values: CDR1 DFQATT, CDR2 SNEGSKA (reference sequence).

V is TRBV2 and J is TRBJ1-6, with 7 bases matching TRBD1. This CDR3 comprises 15 residues. Germline V gene sequence: CDR1 SNHLY, CDR2 FYNNEI. Germline trimming cut 6 bases from V and 4 bases from J; bases unmatched to any gene: 6. The CDR3, as DNA: TGTGCCAGCAGAGTACAGGGGCCATATAATTCACCCCTCCACTTT. It yields the protein CASRVQGPYNSPLHF.

The chain is built from TRBV12-3 or TRBV12-4 and TRBJ1-6; the D is unclear. The CDR3 length is 14 residues. Trimming left V 1 base short and J 8 bases short, with 9 bases between. CDR3 sequence (DNA): TGTGCCAGCAGTTTAGGTCCGGAAGATTCACCCCTCCACTTT. Amino acids: CASSLGPEDSPLHF.

The rearrangement links TRBV29-1 to TRBJ2-3; D is uncertain. The germline V and J ends were trimmed by 7 bases and 1 base, with 18 bases remaining between them. In germline, CDR1 is SQVTM, CDR2 ANQGSEA. CDR3 length equals 15 residues. The CDR3 sequence: CSAQERPVGTDTQYF. CDR3 nucleotide sequence: TGCAGCGCCCAGGAGCGTCCCGTGGGCACAGATACGCAGTATTTT.

The chain links TRBV29-1 to TRBJ2-3; 12 bases match TRBD2. Germline V gene data show CDR1 as SQVTM and CDR2 as ANQGSEA. This CDR3 is 18 amino acids long. V lost 7 bases to trimming and J lost 3 bases; unmatched junction nucleotides: 17. In nucleotides, the CDR3 is TGCAGCGCCGCTGGACTAGCGGGAAGGTTTGGGGGGACAGATACGCAGTATTTT. It specifies CSAAGLAGRFGGTDTQYF.

This clonotype was observed a handful of times. V gene TRBV2 combines with J gene TRBJ2-1; 7 bases are shared with TRBD2. The germline V gene has CDR1 SNHLY and CDR2 FYNNEI. Losses at the gene ends were 2 bases for V and 14 bases for J; bases not matched to a gene: 6. This CDR3 has 12 amino acids. The CDR3 loop is CASSENGEGKFF. In DNA, the CDR3 is TGTGCCAGCAGTGAAAACGGGGAGGGAAAGTTCTTC.

The rearrangement uses TRBV4-2 and TRBJ2-6; 8 bases are a match to TRBD1. The V and J ends lost 0 bases and 1 base, in that order; junction bases with no gene match: 8. This CDR3 is 19 amino acids long. Germline-derived CDR1 and CDR2 are LGHNA and YNFKEQ. CDR3 protein: CASSQESGQGKSGANVLTF. CDR3 nucleotide sequence: TGTGCCAGCAGCCAAGAGTCAGGACAGGGTAAATCTGGGGCCAACGTCCTGACTTTC.

The rearrangement links TRBV6-5 to TRBJ2-5; 7 bases line up with TRBD1. The CDR3 runs 12 residues. CDR1 is MNHEY, CDR2 SVGAGI, per germline. V was clipped by 9 bases and J by 3 bases; unmatched bases: 4. CDR3 protein: CASGTAKETQYF. The CDR3 nucleotides read TGTGCCAGTGGGACAGCGAAAGAGACCCAGTACTTC.

This clonotype was detected once. The gene calls are TRBV11-1 and TRBJ2-5, with 8 bases aligning to TRBD2. Trimming took 4 bases from V and 6 from J; bases not matched to a gene: 19. Germline assignment: CDR1 SGHAT and CDR2 FQDESV (reference sequence). CDR3 length: 18 residues. The CDR3 DNA reads as TGTGCCAGCAGCTCAGCCCACCTTGACACTAGCGGACACCAGACCCAGTACTTC. Amino acid sequence: CASSSAHLDTSGHQTQYF. The full variable domain, completed using reference TRBV11-1 and TRBJ2-5, is EAEVAQSPRYKITEKSQAVAFWCDPISGHATLYWYRQILGQGPELLVQFQDESVVDDSQLPKDRFSAERLKGVDSTLKIQPAELGDSAMYLCASSSAHLDTSGHQTQYFGPGTRLLVL.

This clonotype was observed a handful of times. The chain employs TRBV20-1 and TRBJ1-4, with TRBD1 as a possible D gene (6 bases). Trimming left V 4 bases short and J 4 bases short, with 16 bases between. This CDR3 is built from 15 residues. Per germline, CDR1 DFQATT and CDR2 SNEGSKA (reference sequence). CDR3 DNA: TGCAGTGCTATACACCCGACAGGCGGTAATGAAAAACTGTTTTTT. Its protein product is CSAIHPTGGNEKLFF.

This clonotype is a singleton in its sample. This chain links TRBV7-6 with TRBJ2-1; D is undetermined. This CDR3 is 15 amino acids long. Looked up from germline, CDR1 is SGHVS and CDR2 is FNYEAQ. Trimming shortened V by 1 base and J by 3 bases, and 10 bases separated the two germline ends. CDR3 region: CASSLDGQNYNEQFF. In DNA form, the CDR3 reads TGTGCCAGCAGCTTAGATGGTCAGAACTACAATGAGCAGTTCTTC.

This clonotype was seen repeatedly, ten times or more. The rearrangement joins TRBV6-5 to TRBJ2-7; 8 bases are shared with TRBD1. V shed 7 bases, J shed 5 bases, and the junction held 4 bases outside the gene matches. The CDR3 runs to 12 residues. CDR1 MNHEY and CDR2 SVGAGI come from the germline V gene. As DNA, the CDR3 is TGTGCCAGCACTGACAGGGGCCACGAGCAGTACTTC. Residues: CASTDRGHEQYF.

This chain links TRBV5-1 with TRBJ2-3; 9 bases agree with TRBD1. The V segment lost 4 bases and the J segment 4 bases; nucleotides outside the gene matches: 7. CDR3 size: 15 residues. In germline, CDR1 is SGHRS, CDR2 YFSETQ. This CDR3 reads CASSRTGAISDTQYF. The CDR3 DNA reads as TGCGCCAGCAGCCGGACAGGGGCGATATCAGATACGCAGTATTTT.

The CDR3 sequence is CASSRRRGGELFF. The CDR3 DNA follows: TGTGCCAGCAGCCGCAGACGTGGGGGGGAGCTGTTTTTT. V and J are TRBV14 and TRBJ2-2; the D is unclear. V was clipped by 4 bases and J by 8 bases, with 11 bases between them. Germline V CDR1 and CDR2: SGHDN, FVKESK. This CDR3 is 13 amino acids long.

This clonotype was detected a few times. The chain has TRBV29-1 and TRBJ2-4, with no clear D. V was cut by 5 bases and J by 2 bases, with 10 bases left in between. Germline assignment: CDR1 SQVTM and CDR2 ANQGSEA. The CDR3 spans 13 residues. CDR3 residues: CSVPLRPKNIQYF. In nucleotides, the CDR3 is TGCAGCGTTCCCTTACGCCCCAAAAACATTCAGTACTTC.